Presented here are 31 T cell receptor beta chains from one specimen sequenced in a study of T cell responses to AZD1222 COVID-19 vaccine. Clones were read by immunoSEQ multiplex PCR, and TCRdb kept only the in-frame ones, dropping some. Here the sample spans some 150,000 clones, 85% to 90% being singletons. The specimen comprised peripheral blood, sampled on day 0 of AZD1222 vaccination. All receptors derive from an adult in good health.

V is TRBV6-2 or TRBV6-3 and J is TRBJ2-7; TRBD2 matches 9 bases. V was pared by 4 bases and J by 6 bases, with 16 bases of the junction left unmatched. The CDR3 is 17 residues long. The germline V gene encodes CDR1 MNHEY and CDR2 SVGEGT. The CDR3 protein is CASSSGRKAGTSLEQYF. CDR3 bases: TGTGCCAGCAGTTCGGGACGAAAAGCCGGGACTAGCCTCGAGCAGTACTTC.

The chain couples TRBV10-3 to TRBJ1-4; the match to TRBD1 covers 10 bases. The CDR3 has 17 residues. After removal of 3 bases from V and 5 bases from J, the junction contained 9 bases not matched to a gene. CDR1 ENHRY and CDR2 SYGVKD come from the germline V gene. The DNA for the CDR3 is TGTGCCATCAGTGACGGGACAGGGGCCAAGATAAATGAAAAACTGTTTTTT. Protein: CAISDGTGAKINEKLFF.

V and J are TRBV4-1 and TRBJ2-6; no definite D call. Trimming took 4 bases from V and 0 from J, leaving 16 bases between them. The germline gives CDR1 MGHRA, CDR2 YSYEKL. The length of the CDR3 is 18 residues. The CDR3 region is CASSPGPRKSSGANVLTF. In DNA form, the CDR3 reads TGCGCCAGCAGCCCGGGCCCCCGTAAGAGCTCTGGGGCCAACGTCCTGACTTTC.

The chain couples TRBV9 to TRBJ2-3; D may be TRBD1 or TRBD2 (6 bases each). The V end was cut by 3 bases, the J end by 3 bases, with 11 bases between. CDR3 length: 14 amino acids. Germline CDR1 and CDR2: SGDLS and YYNGEE. DNA of the CDR3: TGTGCCAGCAGCGCGGGGGCAGAAACAGATACGCAGTATTTT. It specifies CASSAGAETDTQYF.

The chain employs TRBV10-3 and TRBJ1-1; D remains ambiguous. Trimming stripped 2 bases from V and 0 bases from J, with 7 bases between. The CDR3 has 14 residues. Germline V gene data show CDR1 as ENHRY and CDR2 as SYGVKD. CDR3 nucleotide sequence: TGTGCCATCAGTGAGGCCAGACTGAACACTGAAGCTTTCTTT. Translating it yields CAISEARLNTEAFF.

J is TRBJ1-4 and V is TRBV28, with a weak D call TRBD1 (6 bases). The V end was cut by 3 bases, the J end by 5 bases, with 10 bases between. The CDR3 sequence is 14 residues long. CDR1 is MDHEN and CDR2 is SYDVKM in the germline V gene. CDR3 sequence (DNA): TGTGCCAGCAGTTTTTACAGGGAAAATGAAAAACTGTTTTTT. Translated: CASSFYRENEKLFF.

This chain links TRBV4-1 with TRBJ2-7; possible D gene TRBD2, 6 bases. In germline, CDR1 is MGHRA, CDR2 YSYEKL. The CDR3 runs to 14 residues. The V end lost 6 bases, the J end lost 7 bases, and 19 bases lay between the germline ends. The DNA of the CDR3 is TGCGCCAGCAGGTCAGTGGGAGGTGGGGGAGAGCAGTACTTC. This translates into CASRSVGGGGEQYF.

This clone was observed a handful of times. V usage is TRBV11-2 and J usage is TRBJ1-6; D gene ambiguous. The CDR3 totals 14 residues. V was clipped by 1 base and J by 14 bases, with 15 bases between them. Per the germline V gene, CDR1 is SGHAT and CDR2 is FQNNGV. The CDR3: CASSLVGGTGALHF. CDR3 bases: TGTGCCAGCAGCTTAGTAGGAGGTACGGGAGCCCTCCACTTT.

The chain links TRBV11-2 to TRBJ2-3; TRBD2 agrees at 11 bases. This CDR3 is built from 18 residues. Germline CDR1 SGHAT, CDR2 FQNNGV. With 1 base clipped from V and 0 bases from J, the junction kept 6 bases outside the gene matches. CDR3 sequence reads: CASSLAKLAGVSTDTQYF. As DNA, the CDR3 is TGTGCCAGCAGCTTAGCGAAACTAGCGGGAGTAAGCACAGATACGCAGTATTTT.

The chain is built from TRBV30 and TRBJ1-1; 8 nucleotides match TRBD1. This CDR3 region has 12 residues. The V gene end was trimmed by 5 bases and the J gene end by 5 bases; junction bases not matched to a gene: 4. The germline V gene encodes CDR1 GTSNPN and CDR2 SVGIG (reference sequence). CDR3 nucleotide sequence: TGTGCCTGGGGAACAGGGGGTACTGAAGCTTTCTTT. Translation: CAWGTGGTEAFF.

This chain uses TRBV14 with TRBJ2-1; D may be TRBD2 (6 bases). The CDR3 contains 14 residues. Trimming took off 5 bases at V and 8 bases at J, with 16 bases between the two ends. Germline CDR1 is SGHDN and CDR2 is FVKESK. The DNA for the CDR3 is TGTGCCAGCAGCTACCGGGACTGGGGAGATGAGCAGTTCTTC. Translating it yields CASSYRDWGDEQFF.

This chain links TRBV3-1 (or the pseudogene TRBV3-2) with TRBJ2-7, with 12 bases lining up with TRBD1. Germline assignment: CDR1 LGHDT and CDR2 YNNKEL (reference sequence). J was trimmed by 5 bases and V by 3 bases; bases with no gene match: 2. The CDR3 covers 14 residues. The CDR3 region is CASSQGQGADEQYF. The CDR3, as DNA: TGTGCCAGCAGCCAGGGACAGGGGGCGGACGAGCAGTACTTC.

This rearrangement joins TRBV3-1 (or the pseudogene TRBV3-2) to TRBJ1-6; 9 bases match TRBD1. Trimming took 1 base from V and 5 from J; bases not matched to a gene: 6. Germline CDR1 is LGHDT and CDR2 is YNNKEL (reference sequence). This CDR3 has 17 amino acids. DNA for the CDR3: TGTGCCAGCAGCCAAGGGACAGGGGTCCAGAATAATTCACCCCTCCACTTT. Translating gives CASSQGTGVQNNSPLHF.

V is TRBV11-2 and J is TRBJ2-7; D is ambiguous. Germline assignment: CDR1 SGHAT and CDR2 FQNNGV. Deletions cut 0 bases from V and 4 bases from J, with 4 bases between. This CDR3 is 12 amino acids long. CDR3 nucleotides: TGTGCCAGCAGCTTAGAAGGGTACGAGCAGTACTTC. As protein: CASSLEGYEQYF.

The V gene is TRBV10-3, the J gene TRBJ2-3; 10 bases agree with TRBD1. CDR3 size: 17 residues. Per germline, CDR1 ENHRY and CDR2 SYGVKD. V lost 2 bases to trimming and J lost 3 bases; unmatched junction nucleotides: 8. The CDR3: CAISERPPGQGTDTQYF. DNA for the CDR3: TGTGCCATCAGTGAGCGCCCCCCGGGACAGGGGACAGATACGCAGTATTTT.

The gene calls are TRBV9 and TRBJ2-1, with D perhaps TRBD2 (6 bases). The CDR3 runs 15 residues. Trimming stripped 0 bases from V and 1 base from J, with 8 bases between. CDR1 and CDR2 (germline): SGDLS, YYNGEE. CDR3 coding DNA: TGTGCCAGCAGCGTAGTGGGAGGTTCCTACAATGAGCAGTTCTTC. It encodes CASSVVGGSYNEQFF.

This clone was observed a handful of times. The rearrangement links TRBV3-1 (or the pseudogene TRBV3-2) to TRBJ1-2; 9 bases are shared with TRBD1. The length of the CDR3 is 17 residues. Trimming removed 1 base from V and 4 bases from J; junction bases left unmatched: 10. In germline, CDR1 is LGHDT, CDR2 YNNKEL (reference sequence). CDR3 protein: CASSQGGTGSFFYGYTF. The DNA of the CDR3 is TGTGCCAGCAGCCAAGGGGGGACAGGGAGTTTCTTCTATGGCTACACCTTC.

The chain combines TRBV7-2 with TRBJ1-5; maybe TRBD1 (6 bases). The CDR3 is 15 amino acids. Germline V gene sequence: CDR1 SGHTA, CDR2 FQGNSA. V lost 5 bases to trimming and J lost 1 base, with 12 bases between them. CDR3: CASSATGASNQPQHF. CDR3 DNA: TGTGCCAGCAGCGCCACGGGGGCGAGCAATCAGCCCCAGCATTTT.

The chain joins TRBV28 to TRBJ2-5, with 10 bases lining up with TRBD2. J gave up 5 bases and V 5 bases, and 11 bases lay outside the gene matches. Per germline, CDR1 MDHEN and CDR2 SYDVKM. This CDR3 has 16 residues. CDR3 DNA: TGTGCCAGCAGTCTGCCGACTAGCGGGTCCCGGGAGACCCAGTACTTC. It yields the protein CASSLPTSGSRETQYF.

The gene calls are TRBV28 and TRBJ2-1; D perhaps matches TRBD1 (7 bases). Per the germline V gene, CDR1 is MDHEN and CDR2 is SYDVKM. The CDR3 loop spans 15 amino acids. V was shortened by 2 bases and J by 4 bases, with 12 bases between the two germline ends. The CDR3 is CASSLVSGGYNEQFF. The DNA of the CDR3 is TGTGCCAGCAGTTTAGTGTCAGGGGGGTACAATGAGCAGTTCTTC.

The chain employs TRBV9 and TRBJ1-6, with 10 positions matching TRBD1. CDR1 and CDR2 from the germline V gene are SGDLS and YYNGEE. Trimming cost V 4 bases and J 10 bases; bases outside gene matches: 8. The CDR3 covers 15 residues. CDR3 sequence: CASSLAGTGESPLHF. CDR3 DNA: TGTGCCAGCAGCCTAGCCGGGACAGGGGAGTCACCCCTCCACTTT.

The J gene is TRBJ2-7, the V gene TRBV6-5; 7 nucleotides align to TRBD2. CDR1 MNHEY and CDR2 SVGAGI come from the germline V gene. The CDR3 extends over 15 amino acids. The ends lost 4 bases at V and 5 bases at J; junction bases unmatched: 11. CDR3 in DNA: TGTGCCAGCAGTTGGGGGGGAGATGGGGAGAACGAGCAGTACTTC. Encoded protein: CASSWGGDGENEQYF.

The chain carries TRBV4-3 and TRBJ1-3; 7 positions agree with TRBD1. There are 16 residues in the CDR3. Unmatched junction bases numbered 10, after V lost 4 bases and J lost 4 bases. CDR1 LGHNA and CDR2 YSLEER come from the germline V gene. The chain's CDR3 is CASSPQGQTFGNTIYF. The CDR3 DNA reads as TGCGCCAGCAGCCCGCAGGGACAGACTTTCGGAAACACCATATATTTT.

The chain is built from TRBV19 and TRBJ1-1; maybe TRBD1 (5 bases). The CDR3 sequence is 14 residues long. The V end lost 5 bases, the J end lost 3 bases, and 13 bases lay between the germline ends. CDR1 is LNHDA, CDR2 SQIVND, per germline (reference sequence). This CDR3 reads CASSPRGGDTEAFF. For the CDR3, the DNA is TGTGCCAGTAGTCCCCGCGGAGGGGACACTGAAGCTTTCTTT.

The chain links TRBV10-3 to TRBJ2-5; D remains unclear. The CDR3 totals 12 residues. In germline, CDR1 is ENHRY, CDR2 SYGVKD. V was cut by 3 bases and J by 0 bases, with 2 bases left in between. The CDR3 DNA is TGTGCCATCAGTGACAACCAAGAGACCCAGTACTTC. It translates to CAISDNQETQYF.

The rearrangement uses TRBV15 and TRBJ2-7; no definite D call. CDR1 and CDR2 from the germline V gene are LNHNV and YYDKDF (reference sequence). The germline V and J ends were trimmed by 0 bases and 7 bases, with 13 bases remaining between them. The CDR3 sequence is 14 residues long. The CDR3 sequence is CATSRDKRAVEQYF. The CDR3 bases are TGTGCCACCAGCAGAGACAAACGAGCAGTAGAGCAGTACTTC.

This chain joins TRBV28 and TRBJ1-5; weak D call: TRBD1 (5 bases). CDR1 and CDR2 from the germline V gene are MDHEN and SYDVKM. CDR3 size: 16 residues. The V end was cut by 3 bases, the J end by 3 bases, with 15 bases between. The CDR3 bases are TGTGCCAGCAGTTTGTATTTCCAGGGCTCCAATCAGCCCCAGCATTTT. This translates into CASSLYFQGSNQPQHF. Full variable domain (outside the CDR3, taken from reference TRBV28 and TRBJ1-5): DVKVTQSSRYLVKRTGEKVFLECVQDMDHENMFWYRQDPGLGLRLIYFSYDVKMKEKGDIPEGYSVSREKKERFSLILESASTNQTSMYLCASSLYFQGSNQPQHFGDGTRLSIL.

The V and J genes are TRBV5-5 and TRBJ1-1; D remains ambiguous. This CDR3 has 11 amino acids. Germline CDR1 SGHKS, CDR2 YYEKEE (reference sequence). Trimming took 4 bases from V and 3 from J, leaving 4 bases between them. The chain's CDR3 is CASSPDTEAFF. In DNA form, the CDR3 reads TGTGCCAGCAGCCCGGACACTGAAGCTTTCTTT.

This clone occurred a few times. The V and J genes are TRBV9 and TRBJ2-1, with D possibly TRBD2 on 6 matching bases. V lost 2 bases and J 6 bases, leaving 15 bases between the germline ends. The CDR3 length is 15 residues. Germline assignment: CDR1 SGDLS and CDR2 YYNGEE. CDR3 residues: CASSVLGSHGNEQFF. The CDR3 DNA reads as TGTGCCAGCAGCGTGCTCGGGAGTCACGGCAATGAGCAGTTCTTC.

This chain links TRBV7-9 with TRBJ2-3, with no clear D. CDR1 is SEHNR and CDR2 is FQNEAQ in the germline V gene (reference sequence). V was trimmed by 5 bases and J by 7 bases, leaving 16 bases between them. CDR3 length: 14 amino acids. The CDR3 sequence is CASSLHPGRHTQYF. As DNA, the CDR3 is TGTGCCAGCAGCCTCCACCCCGGGCGACATACGCAGTATTTT.

This clone was seen a handful of times. In nucleotides, the CDR3 is TGTGCCAGCAGACTACCGGGACTAGCGGGAAACGAGCAGTACTTC. It specifies CASRLPGLAGNEQYF. J is TRBJ2-7 and V is TRBV11-2; 13 bases align to TRBD2. The germline V gene has CDR1 SGHAT and CDR2 FQNNGV. The CDR3 is 15 residues long. J gave up 5 bases and V 6 bases, and 7 bases lay outside the gene matches.